This T cell receptor (beta chain) was captured in a study of cytomegalovirus exposure and HLA in healthy donors. A word on this clone: The antigen is not known.

Whole-study results and caveats: Trimming of TCR beta V- and J-genes showed a link, identified in a later analysis, to a missense DCLRE1C variant. Associated with HLA alleles at 0.05 false discovery rate in a later analysis were 16,951 TCR beta sequences. It was confirmed in vitro that three of the CMV-associated chains were specific for CMV antigens. Overall, approximately 180 TCR beta chains were annotated as cytomegalovirus-associated.

The PCR made use of 60 Vbeta and 13 Jbeta primers. Repertoires were generated with immunoSEQ multiplex PCR, while TCRdb's copy carries only in-frame clones and drops some. The top ten hold 20% to 25% of the sample, which has under 35,000 clones, approximately 61% seen once. This CDR3 region has 11 residues. The germline gives CDR1 SQVTM, CDR2 ANQGSEA. Trimming pared 3 bases from V and 4 bases from J, leaving 5 bases between. The source of this sequence is a man between 45 and 60 years old in good health and CMV-seropositive. The chain uses TRBV29-1 and TRBJ2-3; D not resolved. Input material: PBMCs. CDR3 DNA: TGCAGCGTTGATTCATCAGATACGCAGTATTTT. The encoded protein is CSVDSSDTQYF.